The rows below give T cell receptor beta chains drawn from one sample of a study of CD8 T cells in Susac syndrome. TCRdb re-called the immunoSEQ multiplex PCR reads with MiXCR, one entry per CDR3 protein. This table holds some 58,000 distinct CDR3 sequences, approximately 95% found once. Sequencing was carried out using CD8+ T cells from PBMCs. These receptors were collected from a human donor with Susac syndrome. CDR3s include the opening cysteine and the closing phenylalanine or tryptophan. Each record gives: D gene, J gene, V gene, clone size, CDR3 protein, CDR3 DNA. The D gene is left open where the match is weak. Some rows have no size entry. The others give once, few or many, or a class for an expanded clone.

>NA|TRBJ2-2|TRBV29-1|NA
CSVAGRMNTGELFF
TGCAGCGTTGCTGGTAGGATGAACACCGGGGAGCTGTTTTTT
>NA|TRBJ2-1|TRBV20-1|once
CSASDWDYNEQFF
TGCAGTGCTAGTGACTGGGATTACAATGAGCAGTTCTTC
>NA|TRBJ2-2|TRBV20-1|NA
CSARFRGNTGELFF
TGCAGTGCTAGGTTTCGAGGGAACACCGGGGAGCTGTTTTTT
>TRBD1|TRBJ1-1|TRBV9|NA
CASSLGDRLNTEAFF
TGTGCCAGCAGCCTGGGGGACAGGTTGAACACTGAAGCTTTCTTT
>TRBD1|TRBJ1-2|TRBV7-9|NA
CASRHAQGAEDGYTF
TGTGCCAGCAGACACGCTCAGGGGGCTGAGGATGGCTACACCTTC
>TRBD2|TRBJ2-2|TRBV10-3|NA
CAINPTSGAPNTGELFF
TGTGCCATCAATCCCACTAGCGGGGCCCCGAACACCGGGGAGCTGTTTTTT
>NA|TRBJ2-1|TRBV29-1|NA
CSVGGGPYNEQFF
TGCAGCGTTGGGGGGGGCCCCTACAATGAGCAGTTCTTC
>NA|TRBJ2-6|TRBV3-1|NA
CASSQGSSGANVLTF
TGTGCCAGCAGCCAAGGCAGCTCTGGGGCCAACGTCCTGACTTTC
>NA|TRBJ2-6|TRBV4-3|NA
CASSPPGVSGANVLTF
TGCGCCAGCAGCCCCCCGGGAGTTTCCGGGGCCAACGTCCTGACTTTC
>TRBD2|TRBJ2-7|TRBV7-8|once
CASSGSTSGGAAGQYF
TGTGCCAGCAGCGGGTCGACTAGCGGGGGGGCCGCGGGGCAGTACTTC
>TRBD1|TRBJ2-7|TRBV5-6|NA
CASSLGTGNYEQYF
TGTGCCAGCAGCTTGGGGACAGGTAACTACGAGCAGTACTTC
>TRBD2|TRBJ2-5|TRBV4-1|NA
CASSRTREETQYF
TGCGCCAGCAGCCGGACTAGAGAAGAGACCCAGTACTTC
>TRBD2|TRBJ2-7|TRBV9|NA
CASSPGTSPEQYF
TGTGCCAGCAGCCCCGGGACTAGCCCGGAGCAGTACTTC
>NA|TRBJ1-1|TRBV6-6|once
CASKGGGVRTEAFF
TGTGCCAGCAAAGGTGGGGGGGTGAGGACTGAAGCTTTCTTT
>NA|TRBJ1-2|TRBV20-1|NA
CSARDRDNYGYTF
TGCAGTGCTAGAGACAGGGATAACTATGGCTACACCTTC
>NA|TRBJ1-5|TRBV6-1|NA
CASSPVWGRNQPQHF
TGTGCCAGCAGCCCTGTCTGGGGCCGCAATCAGCCCCAGCATTTT
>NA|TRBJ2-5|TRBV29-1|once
CSVEAWRQETQYF
TGCAGCGTTGAAGCTTGGCGCCAAGAGACCCAGTACTTC
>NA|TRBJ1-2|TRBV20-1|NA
CSASRGHGYTF
TGCAGTGCTAGTAGAGGTCATGGCTACACCTTC
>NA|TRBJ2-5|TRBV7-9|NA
CASSSPVQVQQETQYF
TGTGCCAGCAGCTCGCCGGTACAGGTCCAACAAGAGACCCAGTACTTC
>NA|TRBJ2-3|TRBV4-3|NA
CASSQFSTDTQYF
TGCGCCAGCAGCCAGTTTAGCACAGATACGCAGTATTTT
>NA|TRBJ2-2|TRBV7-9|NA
CASSSELRAATGELFF
TGTGCCAGCAGCTCTGAACTCCGGGCCGCCACCGGGGAGCTGTTTTTT
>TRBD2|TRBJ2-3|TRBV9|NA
CASSDSSGGDSTDTQYF
TGTGCCAGCAGCGATTCTAGCGGGGGGGATAGCACAGATACGCAGTATTTT
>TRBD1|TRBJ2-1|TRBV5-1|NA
CASSFGTGLYNEQFF
TGCGCCAGCAGCTTTGGGACAGGCCTCTACAATGAGCAGTTCTTC
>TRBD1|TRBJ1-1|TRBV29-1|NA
CSVDSLLDRLGEAFF
TGCAGCGTTGACAGCCTCTTGGACAGGTTAGGGGAAGCTTTCTTT
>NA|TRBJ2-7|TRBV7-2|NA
CASSPTRRPYEQYF
TGTGCCAGCAGCCCGACCCGGCGGCCCTACGAGCAGTACTTC